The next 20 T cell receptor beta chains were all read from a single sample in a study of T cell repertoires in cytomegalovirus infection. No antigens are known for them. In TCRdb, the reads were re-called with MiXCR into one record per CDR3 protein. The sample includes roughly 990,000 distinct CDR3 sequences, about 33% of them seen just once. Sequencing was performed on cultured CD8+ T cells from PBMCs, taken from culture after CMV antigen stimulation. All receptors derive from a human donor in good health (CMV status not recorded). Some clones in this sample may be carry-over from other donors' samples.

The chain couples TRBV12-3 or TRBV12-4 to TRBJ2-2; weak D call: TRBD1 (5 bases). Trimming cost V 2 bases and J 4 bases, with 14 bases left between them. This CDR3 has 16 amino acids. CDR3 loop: CASSLPARAVTGELFF. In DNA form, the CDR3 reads TGTGCCAGCAGTTTACCGGCCAGGGCAGTCACCGGGGAGCTGTTTTTT.

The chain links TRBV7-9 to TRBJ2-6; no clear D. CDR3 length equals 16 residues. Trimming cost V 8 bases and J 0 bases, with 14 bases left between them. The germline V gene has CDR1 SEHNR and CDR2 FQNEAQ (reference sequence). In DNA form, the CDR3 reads TGTGCCAGCTGCCCCCGGGTCCGCTCTGGGGCCAACGTCCTGACTTTC. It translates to CASCPRVRSGANVLTF. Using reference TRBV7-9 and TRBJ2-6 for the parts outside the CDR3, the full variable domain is DTGVSQNPRHKITKRGQNVTFRCDPISEHNRLYWYRQTLGQGPEFLTYFQNEAQLEKSRLLSDRFSAERPKGSFSTLEIQRTEQGDSAMYLCASCPRVRSGANVLTFGAGSRLTVL.

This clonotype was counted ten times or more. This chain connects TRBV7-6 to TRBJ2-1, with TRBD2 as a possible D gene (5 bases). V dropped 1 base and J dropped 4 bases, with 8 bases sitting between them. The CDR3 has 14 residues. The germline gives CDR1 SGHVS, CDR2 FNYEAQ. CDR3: CASSLGERYNEQFF. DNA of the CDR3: TGTGCCAGCAGCTTAGGGGAGCGGTACAATGAGCAGTTCTTC.

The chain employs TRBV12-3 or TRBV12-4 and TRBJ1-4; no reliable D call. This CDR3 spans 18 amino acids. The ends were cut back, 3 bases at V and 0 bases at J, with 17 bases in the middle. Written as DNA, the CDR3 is TGTGCCAGCAGTTTTAAACTCAACCAAGAAGCAACTAATGAAAAACTGTTTTTT. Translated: CASSFKLNQEATNEKLFF.

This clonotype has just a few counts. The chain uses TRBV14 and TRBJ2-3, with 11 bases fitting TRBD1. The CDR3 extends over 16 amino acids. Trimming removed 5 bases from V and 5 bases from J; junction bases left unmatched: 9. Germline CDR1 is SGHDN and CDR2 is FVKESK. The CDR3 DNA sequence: TGTGCCAGCAGCGAGGACAGGGGGCGCAGGGGAGATACGCAGTATTTT. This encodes CASSEDRGRRGDTQYF.

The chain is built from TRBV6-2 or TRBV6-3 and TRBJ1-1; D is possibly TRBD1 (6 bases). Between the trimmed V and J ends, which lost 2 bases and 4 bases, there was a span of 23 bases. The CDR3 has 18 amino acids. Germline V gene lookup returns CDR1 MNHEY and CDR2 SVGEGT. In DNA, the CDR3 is TGTGCCAGCAGTTACCTCGGGGGGCGCATAAGGTTGGGCACTGAAGCTTTCTTT. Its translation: CASSYLGGRIRLGTEAFF.

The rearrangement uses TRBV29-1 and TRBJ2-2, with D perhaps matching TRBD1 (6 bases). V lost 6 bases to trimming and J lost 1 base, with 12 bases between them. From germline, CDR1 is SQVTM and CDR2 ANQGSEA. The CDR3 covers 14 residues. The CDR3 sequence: CSVRLGQNTGELFF. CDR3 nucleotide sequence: TGCAGCGTCCGTTTGGGACAGAACACCGGGGAGCTGTTTTTT.

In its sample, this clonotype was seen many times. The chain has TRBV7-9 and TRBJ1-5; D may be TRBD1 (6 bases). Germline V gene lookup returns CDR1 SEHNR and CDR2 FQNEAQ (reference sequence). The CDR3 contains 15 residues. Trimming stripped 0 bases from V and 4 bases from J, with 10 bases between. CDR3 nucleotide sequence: TGTGCCAGCAGCTTAGCGGGCAGGGGAAATCAGCCCCAGCATTTT. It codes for CASSLAGRGNQPQHF.

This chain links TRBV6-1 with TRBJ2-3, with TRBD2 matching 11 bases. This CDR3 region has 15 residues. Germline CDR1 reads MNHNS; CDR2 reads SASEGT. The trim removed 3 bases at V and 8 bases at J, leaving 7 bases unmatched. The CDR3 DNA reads TGTGCCAGCAGTGAGAAAGGGGGGACTAGCGGTACGCAGTATTTT. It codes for CASSEKGGTSGTQYF.

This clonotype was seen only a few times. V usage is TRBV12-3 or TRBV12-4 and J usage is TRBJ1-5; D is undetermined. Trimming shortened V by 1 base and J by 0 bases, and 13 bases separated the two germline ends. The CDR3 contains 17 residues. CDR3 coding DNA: TGTGCCAGCAGTTTAGAAATGAAGACCTATAGCAATCAGCCCCAGCATTTT. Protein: CASSLEMKTYSNQPQHF.

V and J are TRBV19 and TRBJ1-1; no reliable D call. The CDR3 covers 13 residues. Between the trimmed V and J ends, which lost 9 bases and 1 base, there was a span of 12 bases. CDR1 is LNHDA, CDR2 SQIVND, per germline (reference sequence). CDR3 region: CASHLTENTEAFF. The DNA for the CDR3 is TGTGCCAGCCACCTAACAGAGAACACTGAAGCTTTCTTT.

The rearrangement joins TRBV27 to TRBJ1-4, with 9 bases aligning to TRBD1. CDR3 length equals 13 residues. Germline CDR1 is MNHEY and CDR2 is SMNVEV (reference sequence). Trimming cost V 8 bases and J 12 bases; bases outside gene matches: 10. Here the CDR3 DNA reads TGTGCCAGCGGTACAGGGGGCTTCGTAGAACTGTTTTTT. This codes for CASGTGGFVELFF.

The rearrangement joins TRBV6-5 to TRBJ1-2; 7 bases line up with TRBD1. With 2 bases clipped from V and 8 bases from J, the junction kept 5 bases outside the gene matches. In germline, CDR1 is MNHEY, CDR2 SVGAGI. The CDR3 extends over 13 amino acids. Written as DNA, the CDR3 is TGTGCCAGCAGTTACGGGACAGCCCTGGGCTACACCTTC. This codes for CASSYGTALGYTF.

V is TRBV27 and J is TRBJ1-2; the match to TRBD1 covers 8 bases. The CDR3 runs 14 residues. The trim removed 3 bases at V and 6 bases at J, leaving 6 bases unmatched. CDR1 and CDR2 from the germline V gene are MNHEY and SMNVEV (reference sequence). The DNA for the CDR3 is TGTGCCAGCAGTTTCACCGCAGGGGGCAATGGCTACACCTTC. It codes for CASSFTAGGNGYTF.

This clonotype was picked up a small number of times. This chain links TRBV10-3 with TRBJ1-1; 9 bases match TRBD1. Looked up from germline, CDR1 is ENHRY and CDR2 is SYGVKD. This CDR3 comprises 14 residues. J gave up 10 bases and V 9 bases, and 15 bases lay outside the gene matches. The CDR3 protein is CAITPGGTGISAFF. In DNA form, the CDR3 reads TGTGCCATTACTCCGGGTGGGACAGGGATTTCAGCTTTCTTT.

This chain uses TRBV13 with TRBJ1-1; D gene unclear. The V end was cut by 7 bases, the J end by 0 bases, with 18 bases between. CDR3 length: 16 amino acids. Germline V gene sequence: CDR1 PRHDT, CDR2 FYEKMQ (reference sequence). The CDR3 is CASTEGAQIMNTEAFF. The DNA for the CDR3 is TGTGCCAGCACTGAGGGCGCTCAGATTATGAACACTGAAGCTTTCTTT.

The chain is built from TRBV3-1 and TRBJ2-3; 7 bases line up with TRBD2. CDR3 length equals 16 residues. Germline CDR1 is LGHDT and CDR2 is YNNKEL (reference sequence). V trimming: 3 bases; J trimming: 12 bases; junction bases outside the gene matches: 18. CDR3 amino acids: CASSQAEAGPGGTQYF. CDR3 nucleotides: TGTGCCAGCAGCCAGGCTGAAGCGGGGCCTGGGGGTACACAGTATTTT.

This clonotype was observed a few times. The CDR3 DNA reads as TGTGCCAGCAGGAGCGAGTGGGGACATAGCACAGATACGCAGTATTTT. Translating it yields CASRSEWGHSTDTQYF. The chain joins TRBV2 to TRBJ2-3; D may be TRBD1 (6 bases). CDR1 and CDR2 from the germline V gene are SNHLY and FYNNEI. V dropped 6 bases and J dropped 0 bases, with 16 bases sitting between them. CDR3 length: 16 amino acids. The whole variable domain, filled in from reference TRBV2 and TRBJ2-3, reads EPEVTQTPSHQVTQMGQEVILRCVPISNHLYFYWYRQILGQKVEFLVSFYNNEISEKSEIFDDQFSVERPDGSNFTLKIRSTKLEDSAMYFCASRSEWGHSTDTQYFGPGTRLTVL.

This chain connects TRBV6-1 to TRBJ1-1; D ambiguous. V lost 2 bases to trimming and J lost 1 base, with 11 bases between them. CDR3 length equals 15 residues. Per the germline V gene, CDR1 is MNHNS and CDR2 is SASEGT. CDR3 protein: CASSEFVGKNTEAFF. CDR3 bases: TGTGCCAGCAGTGAATTCGTCGGGAAGAACACTGAAGCTTTCTTT.

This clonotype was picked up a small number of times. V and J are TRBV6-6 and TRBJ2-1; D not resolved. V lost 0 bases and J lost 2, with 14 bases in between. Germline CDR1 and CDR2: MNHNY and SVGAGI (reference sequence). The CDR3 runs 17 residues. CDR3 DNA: TGTGCCAGCAGTTACTCGAAGGCCCGGGTAACCTACAATGAGCAGTTCTTC. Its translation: CASSYSKARVTYNEQFF.